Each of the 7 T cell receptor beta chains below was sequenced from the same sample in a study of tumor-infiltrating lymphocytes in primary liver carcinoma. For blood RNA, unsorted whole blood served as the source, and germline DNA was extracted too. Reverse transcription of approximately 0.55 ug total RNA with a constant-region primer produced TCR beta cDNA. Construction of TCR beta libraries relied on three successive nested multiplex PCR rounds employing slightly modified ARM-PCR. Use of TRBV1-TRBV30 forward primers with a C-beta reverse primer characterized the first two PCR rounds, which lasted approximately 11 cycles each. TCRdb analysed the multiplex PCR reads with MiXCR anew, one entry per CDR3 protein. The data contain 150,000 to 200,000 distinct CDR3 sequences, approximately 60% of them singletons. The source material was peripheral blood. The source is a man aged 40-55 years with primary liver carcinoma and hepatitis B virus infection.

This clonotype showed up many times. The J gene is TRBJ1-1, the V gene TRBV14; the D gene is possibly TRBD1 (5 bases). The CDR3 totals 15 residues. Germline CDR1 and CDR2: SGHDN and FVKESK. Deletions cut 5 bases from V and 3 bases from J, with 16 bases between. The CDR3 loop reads CASSREGREDTEAFF. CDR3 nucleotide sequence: TGTGCCAGCAGCAGGGAGGGGAGAGAGGACACTGAAGCTTTCTTT.

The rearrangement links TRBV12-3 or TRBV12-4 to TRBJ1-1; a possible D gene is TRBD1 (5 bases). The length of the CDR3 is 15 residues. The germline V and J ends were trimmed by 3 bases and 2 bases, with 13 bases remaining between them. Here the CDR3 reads CASSFSGHTNTEAFF. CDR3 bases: TGTGCCAGCAGTTTTTCCGGACACACCAACACTGAAGCTTTCTTT.

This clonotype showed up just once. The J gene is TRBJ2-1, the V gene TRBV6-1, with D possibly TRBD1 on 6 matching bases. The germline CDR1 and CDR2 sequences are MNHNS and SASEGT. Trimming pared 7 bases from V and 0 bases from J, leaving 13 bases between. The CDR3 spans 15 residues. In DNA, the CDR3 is TGTGCCAGCAACCCGGACAGACCCTCCTACAATGAGCAGTTCTTC. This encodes CASNPDRPSYNEQFF.

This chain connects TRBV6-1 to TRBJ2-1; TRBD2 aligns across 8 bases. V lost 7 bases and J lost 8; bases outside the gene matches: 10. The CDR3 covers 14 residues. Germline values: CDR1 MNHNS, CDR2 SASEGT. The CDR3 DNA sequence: TGTGCCAGCACGCCTAGCGGGCCTCGGTATGAGCAGTTCTTC. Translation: CASTPSGPRYEQFF.

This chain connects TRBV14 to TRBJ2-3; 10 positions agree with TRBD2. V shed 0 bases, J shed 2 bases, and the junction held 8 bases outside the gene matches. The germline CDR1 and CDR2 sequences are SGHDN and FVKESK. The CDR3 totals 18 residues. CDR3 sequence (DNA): TGTGCCAGCAGCCAAGATCTCTCCGGGACTAGCGTCACAGATACGCAGTATTTT. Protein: CASSQDLSGTSVTDTQYF.

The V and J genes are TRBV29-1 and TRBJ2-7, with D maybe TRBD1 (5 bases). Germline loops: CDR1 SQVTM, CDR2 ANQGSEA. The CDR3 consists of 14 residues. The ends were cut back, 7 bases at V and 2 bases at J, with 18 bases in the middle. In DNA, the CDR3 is TGCAGCGCTCAGCAGGATCCAGGGCCCTACGAGCAGTACTTC. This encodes CSAQQDPGPYEQYF.

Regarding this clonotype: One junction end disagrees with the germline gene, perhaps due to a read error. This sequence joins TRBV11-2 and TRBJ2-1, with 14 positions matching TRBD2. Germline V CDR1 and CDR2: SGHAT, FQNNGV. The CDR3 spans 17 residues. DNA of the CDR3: TGTACCAGCAGCTTCCGGACTAGCGGGAGGAAATTCAATGAGCAGTTCTTC. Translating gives CTSSFRTSGRKFNEQFF.